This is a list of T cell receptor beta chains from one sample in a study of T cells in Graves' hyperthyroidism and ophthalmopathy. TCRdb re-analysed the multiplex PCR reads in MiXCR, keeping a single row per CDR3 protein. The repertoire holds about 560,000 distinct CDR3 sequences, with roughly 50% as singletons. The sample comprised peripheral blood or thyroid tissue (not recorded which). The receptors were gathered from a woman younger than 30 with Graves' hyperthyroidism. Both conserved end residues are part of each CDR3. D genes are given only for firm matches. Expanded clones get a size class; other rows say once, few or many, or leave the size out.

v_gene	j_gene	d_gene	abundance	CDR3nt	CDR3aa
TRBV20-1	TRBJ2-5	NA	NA	TGCAGTGCCCCCTCGGGGATAGTGAAGACCCAGTACTTC	CSAPSGIVKTQYF
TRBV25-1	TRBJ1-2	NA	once	TGTGCCAGCAACTCCGGGCAGCTCGGCTACACCTTC	CASNSGQLGYTF
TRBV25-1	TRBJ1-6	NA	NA	TGTGCCAGCAGTATGCGTAGGAGCTATAATTCACCCCTCCACTTT	CASSMRRSYNSPLHF
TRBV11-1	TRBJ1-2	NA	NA	TGTGCCAGCAGAATGGGGGCTGATGGCTACACCTTC	CASRMGADGYTF
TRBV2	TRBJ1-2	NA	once	TGTGCCAGCAGTGGCCCCGGGAATGGCTACACCTTC	CASSGPGNGYTF
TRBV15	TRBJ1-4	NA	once	TGTGCCACCAGCAGAGGGGGGAGGGAAAAACTGTTTTTT	CATSRGGREKLFF
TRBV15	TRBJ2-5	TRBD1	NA	TGTGCCACGAAACAGGGGGCGCAGTACTTC	CATKQGAQYF
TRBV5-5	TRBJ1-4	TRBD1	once	TGTGCCAGCAGCTTGGGGGGACAGGGAGAGGAAAAACTGTTTTTT	CASSLGGQGEEKLFF
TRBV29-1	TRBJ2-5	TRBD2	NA	TGCAGCGTTGAAACGGGAGGGCCTTTGGAGACCCAGTACTTC	CSVETGGPLETQYF
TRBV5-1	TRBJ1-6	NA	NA	TGCGCCAGCAGCTTCGGGACCGCTGATAATTCACCCCTCCACTTT	CASSFGTADNSPLHF
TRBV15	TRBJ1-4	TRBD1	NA	TGTGCCACCAGCAGGTCACAGGGACAGGGTAATGAAAAACTGTTTTTT	CATSRSQGQGNEKLFF
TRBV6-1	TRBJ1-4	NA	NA	TGTGCCAGCAGCATAATTGGACAGCTTAATGAAAAACTGTTTTTT	CASSIIGQLNEKLFF
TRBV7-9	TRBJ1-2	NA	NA	TGTGCCAGCAGCTTAGGGACAGACCAATATTCTGGCTACACCTTC	CASSLGTDQYSGYTF
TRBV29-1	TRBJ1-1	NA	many	TGCAGCGTGGGAGGGGTGGAGGGCACTGAAGCTTTCTTT	CSVGGVEGTEAFF
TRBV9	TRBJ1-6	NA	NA	TGTGCCAGCAGCGAGTCTATCCACTCCTATAATTCACCCCTCCACTTT	CASSESIHSYNSPLHF
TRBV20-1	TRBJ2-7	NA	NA	TGCAGTGCTACGAGGGGAAGAAGAGGCACCGGGGAGCAGTACTTC	CSATRGRRGTGEQYF
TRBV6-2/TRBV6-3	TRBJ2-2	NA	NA	TGTGCCAGCAGTTGGGACTTAGACAGGCCTAACACCGGGGAGCTGTTTTTT	CASSWDLDRPNTGELFF
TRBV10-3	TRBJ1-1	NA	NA	TGTGCCATCAGTGAAGGGCCGAACACTGAAGCTTTCTTT	CAISEGPNTEAFF
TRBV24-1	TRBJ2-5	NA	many	TGTGCCACCAGTGAGGCAGGGACGCCAACGCAAGAGACCCAGTACTTC	CATSEAGTPTQETQYF
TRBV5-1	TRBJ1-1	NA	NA	TGCGCCAGCAGCCCTTCGACTGTGATGAACACTGAAGCTTTCTTT	CASSPSTVMNTEAFF
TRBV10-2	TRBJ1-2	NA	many	TGCGCCACCAGGCGGGCGGCGTATGGCTACACCTTC	CATRRAAYGYTF
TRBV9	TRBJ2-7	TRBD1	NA	TGTGCCAGCAGCGTAGCTTACAGGGGGCTGGTCGAGCAGTACTTC	CASSVAYRGLVEQYF
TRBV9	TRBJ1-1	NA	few	TGTGCCAGCAGCCAAGGACAGTTGAACACTGAAGCTTTCTTT	CASSQGQLNTEAFF
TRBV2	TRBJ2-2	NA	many	TGTGCCAGTAGTGAGGCCGGGGAGCTGTTTTTT	CASSEAGELFF
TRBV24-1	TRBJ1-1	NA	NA	TGTGCCACCCACGTCGGCACTGAAGCTTTCTTT	CATHVGTEAFF
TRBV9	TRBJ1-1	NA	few	TGTGCCAGCAAGGGTATCACTGAAGCTTTCTTT	CASKGITEAFF
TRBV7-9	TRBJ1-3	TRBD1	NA	TGTGCCAGCAGCCAAGATAGACAGGGTTTTGGAAACACCATATATTTT	CASSQDRQGFGNTIYF
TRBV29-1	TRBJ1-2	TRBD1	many	TGCAGCGCCAGACAGGGGAACTATGGCTACACCTTC	CSARQGNYGYTF
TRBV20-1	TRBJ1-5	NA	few	TGCAGTGCTAGCCTCGGACAGCCCAATCAGCCCCAGCATTTT	CSASLGQPNQPQHF
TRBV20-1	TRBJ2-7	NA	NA	TGCAGTGCGAGGACAGGCGGGATTGAATACGAGCAGTACTTC	CSARTGGIEYEQYF
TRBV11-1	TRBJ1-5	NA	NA	TGTGCCAGCAGCTTAGCTAGGGACGATTATGGCAATCAGCCCCAGCATTTT	CASSLARDDYGNQPQHF
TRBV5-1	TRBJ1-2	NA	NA	TGCGCCAGCAGAGTCGGCAGGGTCGGGTATGGCTACACCTTC	CASRVGRVGYGYTF
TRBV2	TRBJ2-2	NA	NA	TGTGCCAGCATGGGGTACGGCTCCAACACCGGGGAGCTGTTTTTT	CASMGYGSNTGELFF
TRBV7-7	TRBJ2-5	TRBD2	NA	TGTGCCAGCAGCGCAAGGACTAGCGGGAGAGCACAGCAAGAGACCCAGTACTTC	CASSARTSGRAQQETQYF
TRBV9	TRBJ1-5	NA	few	TGTGCCAGCAGCGTAGTGGCAGGGTTCAGCAATCAGCCCCAGCATTTT	CASSVVAGFSNQPQHF
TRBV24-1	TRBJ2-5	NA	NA	TGTGCCACCAGTTACTCGGCGTGGGGCCAAGAGACCCAGTACTTC	CATSYSAWGQETQYF
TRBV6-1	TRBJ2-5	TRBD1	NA	TGTGCCAGCAGTGAACTGGACAGGCGGGAGACCCAGTACTTC	CASSELDRRETQYF
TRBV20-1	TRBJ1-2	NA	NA	TGCAGTGCTCCCCCTACGGGCTATGGCTACACCTTC	CSAPPTGYGYTF
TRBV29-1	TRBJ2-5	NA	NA	TGCAGCGTTAGTGGTGGCGGGGAAGAGACCCAGTACTTC	CSVSGGGEETQYF